Sequencing of this T cell receptor beta chain was carried out in a study of OX40 agonist ivuxolimab in advanced cancers. Study summary: It was ivuxolimab, an agonistic anti-OX40 (CD134) antibody, that patients were treated with. People in dose escalation had one of these cancers: hepatocellular carcinoma, melanoma, renal cell or head and neck cancer. Study outcomes and limitations: Near-lowest levels of clonal expansion characterized partial responders at 0.1-3.0 mg/kg.

Worth noting for this clone: Its specificity is unknown.

Using immunoSEQ multiplex PCR, the repertoire was profiled, and TCRdb retains in-frame clones only, with some absent. The table shows tens of thousands of clones, with 86% occurring only once. This CDR3 has 14 amino acids. In germline, CDR1 is KGHSH, CDR2 LQKENI. V was trimmed by 1 base and J by 4 bases, leaving 10 bases between them. Peripheral blood came from all dose cohorts at three timepoints. Sequencing was performed on CD4+ or CD8+ T cells sorted from blood, taken in a trial of the OX40 agonist ivuxolimab. The TCR comes from an adult with an advanced solid tumor such as melanoma, head and neck, liver or kidney cancer. This chain uses TRBV18 with TRBJ1-2; tentatively, D is TRBD1 (5 bases). The CDR3 loop reads CASSPRGSSYGYTF. CDR3 in DNA: TGTGCCAGCTCACCACGGGGGAGCAGCTATGGCTACACCTTC.